These 2 T cell receptor beta chains were all obtained from the same sample, sequenced in a study of blood T cell repertoires in COVID-19. Clones were read by immunoSEQ multiplex PCR, and TCRdb kept only the in-frame ones, dropping some. The sample holds about 200,000 clones, around 80% seen once. The sample comprised peripheral blood. The receptors derive from a human donor in a cohort sampled during active COVID-19.

The V call is TRBV19, the J call TRBJ2-1, with 7 positions matching TRBD1. This CDR3 is built from 13 residues. Germline trimming cut 7 bases from V and 4 bases from J; bases unmatched to any gene: 4. Germline V CDR1 and CDR2: LNHDA, SQIVND (reference sequence). The CDR3 spells CASTGRGYNEQFF. CDR3 nucleotides: TGTGCCAGTACAGGCAGGGGGTACAATGAGCAGTTCTTC.

The J gene is TRBJ2-2, the V gene TRBV5-1; perhaps TRBD2 as D (6 bases). There are 15 residues in the CDR3. V gave up 0 bases and J gave up 1 base, with 7 bases separating them. The V gene's germline CDR1 is SGHRS and CDR2 YFSETQ. The CDR3 coding sequence is TGCGCCAGCAGCTTGGGCGGGGAGAACACCGGGGAGCTGTTTTTT. Its protein is CASSLGGENTGELFF.